Each of the 15 T cell receptor beta chains below was sequenced from the same sample in a study of blood T cell repertoires in COVID-19. Data came from immunoSEQ multiplex PCR; TCRdb stores just in-frame clones and leaves some out. The sample has about 220,000 clones; 82% are singletons. The material sequenced was peripheral blood. The receptors come from an elderly woman with acute or convalescent COVID-19.

The chain has TRBV6-5 and TRBJ1-4, with D possibly being TRBD1 (6 bases). The CDR3 length is 14 residues. The germline V and J ends were trimmed by 6 bases and 4 bases, with 12 bases remaining between them. Germline values: CDR1 MNHEY, CDR2 SVGAGI. The CDR3 DNA reads TGTGCCAGCAGCTGGACAGTGTATAATGAAAAACTGTTTTTT. Its protein is CASSWTVYNEKLFF.

This clone appeared a few times. Other DNA sequences in the sample encode the same CDR3. The chain links TRBV9 to TRBJ2-1; perhaps TRBD2 as D (6 bases). Per the germline V gene, CDR1 is SGDLS and CDR2 is YYNGEE. The CDR3 spans 15 residues. The V end lost 0 bases, the J end lost 1 base, and 8 bases lay between the germline ends. CDR3: CASSVVGGSYNEQFF. CDR3 DNA: TGTGCCAGCAGCGTAGTTGGAGGGTCCTACAATGAGCAGTTCTTC.

V and J are TRBV15 and TRBJ1-5, with 7 positions matching TRBD1. Germline assignment: CDR1 LNHNV and CDR2 YYDKDF (reference sequence). Germline trimming cut 1 base from V and 4 bases from J; bases unmatched to any gene: 4. This CDR3 spans 15 amino acids. The CDR3 protein is CATSRVPGGNQPQHF. DNA of the CDR3: TGTGCCACCAGCAGAGTCCCAGGGGGGAATCAGCCCCAGCATTTT. The full variable domain, completed using reference TRBV15 and TRBJ1-5, is DAMVIQNPRYQVTQFGKPVTLSCSQTLNHNVMYWYQQKSSQAPKLLFHYYDKDFNNEADTPDNFQSRRPNTSFCFLDIRSPGLGDTAMYLCATSRVPGGNQPQHFGDGTRLSIL.

This chain links TRBV7-9 with TRBJ2-1, with 8 bases identical to TRBD1. J gave up 6 bases and V 5 bases, and 3 bases lay outside the gene matches. CDR3 length: 13 residues. Germline CDR1 and CDR2: SEHNR and FQNEAQ (reference sequence). The CDR3 DNA is TGTGCCAGCAGCGTCGGGACAGGCAATGAGCAGTTCTTC. Translated: CASSVGTGNEQFF.

The V gene is TRBV5-1, the J gene TRBJ2-3; no reliable D call. This CDR3 has 11 residues. Germline CDR1 is SGHRS and CDR2 is YFSETQ. Trimming shortened V by 4 bases and J by 6 bases, and 6 bases separated the two germline ends. The CDR3 nucleotides are TGCGCCAGCAGCGTTTCTGATACGCAGTATTTT. Its protein is CASSVSDTQYF.

This clone has just one count. The gene calls are TRBV7-6 and TRBJ2-3; TRBD2 agrees at 11 bases. With V trimmed by 5 bases and J by 0 bases, 4 bases remained unmatched. Germline loops: CDR1 SGHVS, CDR2 FNYEAQ. The CDR3 consists of 16 residues. CDR3 amino acids: CASSVRLAGSTDTQYF. CDR3 coding DNA: TGTGCCAGCAGCGTCCGACTAGCGGGAAGCACAGATACGCAGTATTTT.

This clone was detected once. This rearrangement joins TRBV28 to TRBJ2-2, with 7 bases identical to TRBD1. V was pared by 2 bases and J by 5 bases, with 11 bases of the junction left unmatched. The CDR3 is 17 residues long. Germline loops: CDR1 MDHEN, CDR2 SYDVKM. CDR3 DNA: TGTGCCAGCAGTTTACCCGAGACAGGGTTTTGGACCGGGGAGCTGTTTTTT. It yields the protein CASSLPETGFWTGELFF.

The genes are TRBV4-3 and TRBJ2-5; TRBD2 matches at 13 bases. Germline V CDR1 and CDR2: LGHNA, YSLEER. V gave up 4 bases and J gave up 1 base; unmatched junction bases: 6. CDR3 length: 17 amino acids. For the CDR3, the DNA is TGCGCCAGCAGCCGTCGGACTAGCGGGGGTACCCAAGAGACCCAGTACTTC. It yields the protein CASSRRTSGGTQETQYF.

This rearrangement joins TRBV19 to TRBJ2-2; a weak D match, TRBD2 (7 bases). The CDR3 runs to 15 residues. In germline, CDR1 is LNHDA, CDR2 SQIVND (reference sequence). Trimming pared 4 bases from V and 5 bases from J, leaving 14 bases between. CDR3 bases: TGTGCCAGTAGTACCTTAGGGGGGGTAACCGGGGAGCTGTTTTTT. This encodes CASSTLGGVTGELFF.

This clone has just one count. The chain is built from TRBV14 and TRBJ2-7; a possible D gene is TRBD1 (6 bases). CDR3 length equals 15 residues. Trimming removed 1 base at V and 7 bases at J, with 17 bases between. CDR1 and CDR2 (germline): SGHDN, FVKESK. CDR3 residues: CASSQVTGRPQEQYF. The CDR3 region has the DNA TGTGCCAGCAGCCAAGTAACAGGGCGGCCTCAGGAGCAGTACTTC.

The chain recombines TRBV27 with TRBJ1-2, with D unresolved. The V end was cut by 3 bases, the J end by 2 bases, with 7 bases between. There are 13 residues in the CDR3. Germline V CDR1 and CDR2: MNHEY, SMNVEV (reference sequence). The CDR3 DNA follows: TGTGCCAGCAGTTTCAGGATGAACTATGGCTACACCTTC. It is translated as CASSFRMNYGYTF.

The rearrangement uses TRBV27 and TRBJ1-6; 11 nucleotides line up with TRBD1. In germline, CDR1 is MNHEY, CDR2 SMNVEV (reference sequence). The CDR3 is made up of 14 amino acids. V lost 6 bases to trimming and J lost 10 bases; unmatched junction nucleotides: 5. The CDR3 nucleotides are TGTGCCAGCAGCCCCGGGACAGGGGGATCACCCCTCCACTTT. Its translation is CASSPGTGGSPLHF.

Points on this clone: Distinct nucleotide sequences in the sample also encode this CDR3. This sequence joins TRBV3-1 (or the pseudogene TRBV3-2) and TRBJ1-1; 10 nucleotides agree with TRBD1. In germline, CDR1 is LGHDT, CDR2 YNNKEL (reference sequence). J was trimmed by 4 bases and V by 2 bases; bases with no gene match: 1. The CDR3 contains 14 residues. CDR3 sequence (DNA): TGTGCCAGCAGCCAACGGACAGGGGGCACTGAAGCTTTCTTT. Its protein product is CASSQRTGGTEAFF.

The chain recombines TRBV7-6 with TRBJ1-2, with TRBD1 identical over 7 bases. Germline values: CDR1 SGHVS, CDR2 FNYEAQ. The CDR3 covers 15 residues. V shed 1 base, J shed 5 bases, and the junction held 7 bases outside the gene matches. CDR3 residues: CASSLVAGGVYGYTF. The CDR3 nucleotides read TGTGCCAGCAGCTTAGTGGCAGGGGGTGTATATGGCTACACCTTC.

The V gene is TRBV19, the J gene TRBJ2-3, with D perhaps matching TRBD1 (5 bases). Germline CDR1 and CDR2: LNHDA and SQIVND (reference sequence). V gave up 10 bases and J gave up 2 bases, with 19 bases separating them. The CDR3 contains 15 residues. The CDR3 sequence is CATSTGQGDTDTQYF. CDR3 bases: TGTGCCACCTCCACCGGGCAGGGTGACACAGATACGCAGTATTTT. The whole variable domain, filled in from reference TRBV19 and TRBJ2-3, reads DGGITQSPKYLFRKEGQNVTLSCEQNLNHDAMYWYRQDPGQGLRLIYYSQIVNDFQKGDIAEGYSVSREKKESFPLTVTSAQKNPTAFYLCATSTGQGDTDTQYFGPGTRLTVL.